The 17 T cell receptor beta chains below all came from one sample that was sequenced in a study of Graves' ophthalmopathy and Graves' hyperthyroidism. Amplification from RNA transcripts yielded the TCR beta CDR3 regions. RT-PCR was first run with HTBI primers, then multiplex PCR in a second round. One entry per CDR3 protein results from TCRdb running MiXCR on the multiplex PCR reads. Of roughly 300,000 distinct CDR3 sequences in the sample, 15% to 20% were seen once. Material: peripheral blood. The source is an adult man with Graves' ophthalmopathy.

The sample holds many counts of this clonotype. The rearrangement links TRBV7-3 to TRBJ1-1, with TRBD1 as a possible D gene (5 bases). Germline CDR1 and CDR2: SGHTA and FQGTGA. Trimming pared 2 bases from V and 10 bases from J, leaving 14 bases between. CDR3 length equals 13 residues. The CDR3 DNA sequence: TGTGCCAGCAGCTTATTTGGGGGTGTGTCAGCTTTCTTT. Protein sequence: CASSLFGGVSAFF.

The chain combines TRBV4-1 with TRBJ2-5; D may be TRBD1 or TRBD2 (5 bases each). CDR3 length equals 16 residues. Germline V lookup: CDR1 MGHRA, CDR2 YSYEKL. Trimming pared 3 bases from V and 5 bases from J, leaving 19 bases between. The CDR3 reads CASSQGGTSEGETQYF. CDR3 DNA sequence: TGCGCCAGCAGCCAGGGTGGGACCTCCGAGGGGGAGACCCAGTACTTC.

The gene calls are TRBV20-1 and TRBJ1-1; 7 bases are a match to TRBD1. The germline V gene encodes CDR1 DFQATT and CDR2 SNEGSKA (reference sequence). CDR3 length: 14 amino acids. Trimming cost V 3 bases and J 11 bases; bases outside gene matches: 15. CDR3 region: CSASGRGWDSVAFF. In DNA, the CDR3 is TGCAGTGCTAGTGGGAGGGGATGGGACAGTGTGGCTTTCTTT.

There are many counts of this clonotype. The V gene is TRBV12-3 or TRBV12-4, the J gene TRBJ2-5, with D possibly TRBD2 on 5 matching bases. The germline V and J ends were trimmed by 7 bases and 5 bases, with 11 bases remaining between them. The CDR3 extends over 12 amino acids. The CDR3 protein is CASTSGEETQYF. For the CDR3, the DNA is TGTGCCAGCACCTCTGGGGAGGAGACCCAGTACTTC.

At least ten counts were recorded for this clonotype. The rearrangement uses TRBV20-1 and TRBJ2-7; possibly TRBD2 for D (5 bases). V lost 3 bases to trimming and J lost 4 bases, with 10 bases between them. The length of the CDR3 is 12 residues. Germline V gene data show CDR1 as DFQATT and CDR2 as SNEGSKA (reference sequence). The CDR3 sequence is CSASTGGYEQYF. CDR3 DNA: TGCAGTGCTAGTACTGGCGGGTACGAGCAGTACTTC.

This clonotype was seen repeatedly, ten times or more. V gene TRBV4-3 combines with J gene TRBJ2-7; tentative D call: TRBD1 (6 bases). The CDR3 has 15 residues. CDR1 and CDR2 (germline): LGHNA, YSLEER. V was trimmed by 0 bases and J by 7 bases, leaving 16 bases between them. The CDR3 DNA reads TGCGCCAGCAGCCAAGAGACAGGCGGCTTCATGGAGCAGTACTTC. Encoded protein: CASSQETGGFMEQYF.

On this clonotype itself: In this CDR3 the conserved last residue, phenylalanine or tryptophan, is missing, so a read error is likely. The V and J genes are TRBV6-1 and TRBJ2-7; TRBD1 agrees at 7 bases. Germline CDR1 MNHNS, CDR2 SASEGT. V was clipped by 7 bases and J by 3 bases; unmatched bases: 3. The length of the CDR3 is 12 residues. The CDR3 reads CASKRDSYEQYL. CDR3 bases: TGTGCCAGCAAGAGGGACAGCTACGAGCAGTACCTC.

This clonotype was recorded many times. CDR3 region: CAWSKRTGDQSPLHF. DNA of the CDR3: TGTGCCTGGAGCAAGAGGACAGGGGATCAGTCACCCCTCCACTTT. V and J are TRBV30 and TRBJ1-6; 9 nucleotides align to TRBD1. The V gene end was trimmed by 3 bases and the J gene end by 10 bases; junction bases not matched to a gene: 10. Germline V lookup: CDR1 GTSNPN, CDR2 SVGIG (reference sequence). This CDR3 spans 15 amino acids.

Ten or more counts support this clonotype. The chain combines TRBV7-2 with TRBJ2-2; D might be TRBD2 (6 bases). Trimming removed 1 base from V and 9 bases from J, with 9 bases in between. The CDR3 extends over 13 amino acids. Germline V gene data show CDR1 as SGHTA and CDR2 as FQGNSA. This CDR3 is CASSLDGSWELFF. The CDR3 DNA sequence: TGTGCCAGCAGCTTAGACGGGAGCTGGGAGCTGTTTTTT.

As concerns this clonotype: Given the absence of the conserved phenylalanine or tryptophan at the CDR3 end, a read error is likely. V usage is TRBV7-2 and J usage is TRBJ1-3; D not resolved. The germline CDR1 and CDR2 sequences are SGHTA and FQGNSA. This CDR3 has 15 amino acids. CDR3 loop: CANSPGPSSGNTIYL. The CDR3 DNA reads as TGTGCCAACAGCCCAGGACCTAGCTCTGGAAACACCATATATCTT.

Many counts were recorded for this clonotype. The chain employs TRBV20-1 and TRBJ2-7; 11 nucleotides line up with TRBD1. The V gene's germline CDR1 is DFQATT and CDR2 SNEGSKA (reference sequence). V was pared by 4 bases and J by 4 bases, with 9 bases of the junction left unmatched. There are 15 residues in the CDR3. The CDR3 DNA sequence: TGCAGTGCTACCGCAGCCGGGACAGGGGGATACGAGCAGTACTTC. Translation gives CSATAAGTGGYEQYF.

In this sample, this clonotype turned up many times. V is TRBV7-9 and J is TRBJ2-6, with D uncertain. The CDR3 spans 13 residues. The germline V gene has CDR1 SEHNR and CDR2 FQNEAQ (reference sequence). The CDR3 DNA reads as TGTGCTAGTTCCAGCTCTGGGGCCAACGTCCTGACTTTC. Translated: CASSSSGANVLTF.

This clonotype was found many times. In nucleotides, the CDR3 is TGTGCCAGCAGCCTCATGGTGGCCTACGAGCAGTACTTC. Translating gives CASSLMVAYEQYF. The chain combines TRBV6-5 with TRBJ2-7, with D hard to call. The germline gives CDR1 MNHEY, CDR2 SVGAGI. V was pared by 6 bases and J by 2 bases, with 11 bases between. CDR3 length equals 13 residues.

This clonotype has at least ten counts. In DNA, the CDR3 is TGTGCCAGCAGTGGACACCCCAGCGGGGAGCTGTTTTTT. This sequence encodes CASSGHPSGELFF. The chain employs TRBV2 and TRBJ2-2, with D uncertain. Per the germline V gene, CDR1 is SNHLY and CDR2 is FYNNEI. The CDR3 runs to 13 residues. Trimming pared 4 bases from V and 7 bases from J, leaving 10 bases between.

This clonotype was found many times. This sequence joins TRBV11-2 and TRBJ2-3, with TRBD2 matching over 9 bases. Trimming at V came to 5 bases and at J to 3 bases, leaving 9 bases not matched to a gene. CDR1 SGHAT and CDR2 FQNNGV come from the germline V gene. The CDR3 spans 16 residues. DNA for the CDR3: TGTGCCAGCAGCGGGGTAGCGGGAGTTTTGACAGATACGCAGTATTTT. This codes for CASSGVAGVLTDTQYF.

This clonotype was recorded at least ten times. A junction end diverges from the germline sequence, so it may reflect a read error. The chain employs TRBV24-1 and TRBJ1-5; no reliable D call. CDR3 length equals 15 residues. Germline CDR1 is KGHDR and CDR2 is SFDVKD. The CDR3 here is CATSDPDAGNQPQRF. The CDR3 DNA sequence: TGTGCCACCAGTGACCCGGACGCAGGCAATCAGCCCCAGCGTTTT.

J is TRBJ1-2 and V is TRBV6-5; D call uncertain. Germline V gene lookup returns CDR1 MNHEY and CDR2 SVGAGI. This CDR3 has 16 residues. V was trimmed by 1 base and J by 7 bases, leaving 19 bases between them. The CDR3 sequence is CASSYFRTDGTFGYTF. DNA of the CDR3: TGTGCCAGCAGTTACTTCCGGACGGACGGAACTTTTGGCTACACCTTC.